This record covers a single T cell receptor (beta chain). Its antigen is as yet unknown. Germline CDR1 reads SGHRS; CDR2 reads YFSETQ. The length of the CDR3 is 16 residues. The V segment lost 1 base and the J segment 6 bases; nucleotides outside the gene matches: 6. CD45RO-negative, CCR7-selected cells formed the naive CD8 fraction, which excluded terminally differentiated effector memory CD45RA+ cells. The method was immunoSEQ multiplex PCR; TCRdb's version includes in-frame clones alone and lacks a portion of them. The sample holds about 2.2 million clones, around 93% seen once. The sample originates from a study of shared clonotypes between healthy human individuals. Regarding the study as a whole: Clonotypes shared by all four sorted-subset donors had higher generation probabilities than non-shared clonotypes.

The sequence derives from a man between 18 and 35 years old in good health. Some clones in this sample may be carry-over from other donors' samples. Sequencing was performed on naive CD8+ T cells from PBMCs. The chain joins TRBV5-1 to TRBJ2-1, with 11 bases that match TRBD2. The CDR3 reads CASSLPLAGGGNEQFF. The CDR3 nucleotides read TGCGCCAGCAGCTTGCCTCTAGCGGGAGGCGGCAATGAGCAGTTCTTC.